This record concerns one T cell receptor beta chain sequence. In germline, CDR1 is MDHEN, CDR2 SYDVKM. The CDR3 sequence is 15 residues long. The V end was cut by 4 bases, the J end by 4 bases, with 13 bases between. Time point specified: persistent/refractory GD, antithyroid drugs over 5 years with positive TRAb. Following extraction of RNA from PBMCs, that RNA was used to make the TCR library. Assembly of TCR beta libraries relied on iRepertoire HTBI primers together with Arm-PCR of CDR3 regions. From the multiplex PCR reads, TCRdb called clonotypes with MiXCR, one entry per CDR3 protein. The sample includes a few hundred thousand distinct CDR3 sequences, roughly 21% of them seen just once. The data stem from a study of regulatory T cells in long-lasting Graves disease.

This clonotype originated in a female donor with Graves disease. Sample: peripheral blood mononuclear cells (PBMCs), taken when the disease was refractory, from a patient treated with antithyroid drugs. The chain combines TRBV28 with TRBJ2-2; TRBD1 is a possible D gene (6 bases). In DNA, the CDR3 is TGTGCCAGCAGTTCTCTTTGGGACACCACCGGGGAGCTGTTTTTT. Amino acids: CASSSLWDTTGELFF.